Presented here are 13 T cell receptor beta chains from one specimen sequenced in a study of low-dose radiotherapy and immunotherapy resistance in tumors. TRAV and TRBV primers primed cDNA for both TCRalpha and TCRbeta. A constant-region primer paired with the V-primer adapter amplified TCRs over about 19 PCR cycles. MiXCR was run by TCRdb on the reads, yielding one entry per CDR3 protein. The sample yields fewer than 110,000 distinct CDR3 sequences, under 25% seen once. Time point indicated: after trial treatment. The treatment denotes: LDRT plus nivolumab, ipilimumab, low-dose cyclophosphamide and aspirin (RACIN trial). The sample in question was PBMCs, obtained after low-dose radiotherapy plus immunotherapy. The receptors here all came from a male donor with prostate cancer.

DNA for the CDR3: TGTGCCAGCTCACCACTTTCCAGGTACAATGAGCAGTTCTTC. Translated, it gives CASSPLSRYNEQFF. This chain connects TRBV18 to TRBJ2-1; D gene unclear. Germline loops: CDR1 KGHSH, CDR2 LQKENI. Trimming removed 1 base from V and 4 bases from J, with 8 bases in between. The CDR3 sequence is 14 residues long. Complete variable domain (other parts from reference TRBV18 and TRBJ2-1): NAGVMQNPRHLVRRRGQEARLRCSPMKGHSHVYWYRQLPEEGLKFMVYLQKENIIDESGMPKERFSAEFPKEGPSILRIQQVVRGDSAAYFCASSPLSRYNEQFFGPGTRLTVL.

This clonotype was recorded many times. The chain employs TRBV30 and TRBJ1-1, with TRBD1 matching over 7 bases. V lost 7 bases, J lost 2 bases, and 4 bases stayed unmatched. CDR3 size: 12 residues. Germline lookup yields CDR1 GTSNPN and CDR2 SVGIG (reference sequence). CDR3 coding DNA: TGTGCCTTAAGACAGGGTAACACTGAAGCTTTCTTT. Protein product: CALRQGNTEAFF.

This clonotype was counted many times. The chain combines TRBV6-7 with TRBJ2-1, with D possibly matching TRBD2 (6 bases). TRBV6-7 is given ORF status, its function remaining uncertain. With 2 bases removed from V and 9 bases from J, the gap between germline ends came to 35 bases. The CDR3 is 21 amino acids. The CDR3 region has the DNA TGTGCCAGCAGTTACCGAAGATCCGGGACTGGCGTCGGGGTGAGCGGTGGTGAGCAGTTCTTC. It specifies CASSYRRSGTGVGVSGGEQFF.

In this sample, this clonotype turned up many times. The rearrangement joins TRBV19 to TRBJ2-7, with D perhaps TRBD2 (7 bases). Between the trimmed V and J ends, which lost 3 bases and 2 bases, there was a span of 14 bases. In germline, CDR1 is LNHDA, CDR2 SQIVND (reference sequence). The CDR3 covers 15 residues. The CDR3: CASSISAGATYEQYF. Here the CDR3 DNA reads TGTGCCAGTAGTATCTCGGCGGGGGCGACCTACGAGCAGTACTTC.

This sequence joins TRBV6-2 or TRBV6-3 and TRBJ1-1; no reliable D call. Trimming took off 6 bases at V and 0 bases at J, with 20 bases between the two ends. The CDR3 covers 17 residues. Germline V gene data show CDR1 as MNHEY and CDR2 as SVGEGT. The CDR3 DNA sequence: TGTGCCAGCAGGCCCAGCCGGACGTTCTTCGTGAACACTGAAGCTTTCTTT. Amino acid sequence: CASRPSRTFFVNTEAFF.

This clonotype has only a few counts. It is unclear where the CDR3 begins or ends on the DNA, so no DNA is shown, and the CDR3 is as TCRdb lists it. This chain connects TRBV9 to TRBJ2-2; whether TRBD2, the table's D call, matches the DNA was not checked. Germline CDR1 SGDLS, CDR2 YYNGEE. Inclusive of both ends, the CDR3 amounts to 16 amino acids. The CDR3 protein is CASSVAAGGELFFFFF.

This clonotype was observed many times. The rearrangement links TRBV7-2 to TRBJ2-1; TRBD2 might be the D (5 bases). Looked up from germline, CDR1 is SGHTA and CDR2 is FQGNSA. Trimming stripped 6 bases from V and 9 bases from J, with 9 bases between. The CDR3 consists of 11 residues. The CDR3 region has the DNA TGTGCCAGCAGTTACGGGGTTGAGCAGTTCTTC. This sequence encodes CASSYGVEQFF.

The table lists this clonotype with many counts. The chain recombines TRBV12-3 or TRBV12-4 with TRBJ1-5, with a possible D match to TRBD1 (5 bases). Trimming pared 4 bases from V and 7 bases from J, leaving 14 bases between. The CDR3 runs to 14 residues. CDR3 region: CASSSQTGSQPQHF. CDR3 DNA sequence: TGTGCCAGCAGTTCGCAAACAGGATCCCAGCCCCAGCATTTT.

This clonotype was seen ten or more times. The chain links TRBV5-4 to TRBJ2-2; TRBD1 matches at 10 bases. Germline V CDR1 and CDR2: SGHNT, YYREEE (reference sequence). The CDR3 totals 15 residues. V shed 3 bases, J shed 6 bases, and the junction held 5 bases outside the gene matches. The CDR3 nucleotides are TGTGCCAGCAGCTCCGGGACAGGGGTGTCCGGGGAGCTGTTTTTT. It codes for CASSSGTGVSGELFF.

At least ten counts were recorded for this clonotype. The chain recombines TRBV29-1 with TRBJ2-7; 9 bases match TRBD1. CDR3 length equals 14 residues. V was clipped by 5 bases and J by 5 bases; unmatched bases: 10. Germline CDR1 SQVTM, CDR2 ANQGSEA. Here the CDR3 reads CSVKTGTGPHEQYF. Written as DNA, the CDR3 is TGCAGCGTTAAGACCGGGACAGGGCCCCACGAGCAGTACTTC.

This clonotype appeared many times. The chain employs TRBV12-5 and TRBJ2-7; D uncertain. The V gene's germline CDR1 is LGHNT and CDR2 FRNRAP. With 7 bases removed from V and 3 bases from J, the gap between germline ends came to 7 bases. This CDR3 region has 11 residues. In nucleotides, the CDR3 is TGTGCTAGTGCCATCAACTACGAGCAGTACTTC. Protein: CASAINYEQYF.

This clonotype was recorded at least ten times. The gene calls are TRBV5-1 and TRBJ1-1; maybe TRBD1 (5 bases). CDR3 length equals 16 residues. Germline lookup yields CDR1 SGHRS and CDR2 YFSETQ. V was trimmed by 0 bases and J by 3 bases, leaving 15 bases between them. DNA of the CDR3: TGCGCCAGCAGCTTGGATCGGGGGGGATCGGACACTGAAGCTTTCTTT. Translation: CASSLDRGGSDTEAFF. Combining the CDR3 with reference TRBV5-1 and TRBJ1-1 gives the whole variable domain KAGVTQTPRYLIKTRGQQVTLSCSPISGHRSVSWYQQTPGQGLQFLFEYFSETQRNKGNFPGRFSGRQFSNSRSEMNVSTLELGDSALYLCASSLDRGGSDTEAFFGQGTRLTVV.

This clonotype showed up many times. In DNA, the CDR3 is TGTGCCAGCAGCCAAGAAGAAGGAGATACGCAGTATTTT. It translates to CASSQEEGDTQYF. The V and J genes are TRBV3-1 and TRBJ2-3; D remains ambiguous. The CDR3 is 13 residues long. Trimming removed 0 bases at V and 5 bases at J, with 6 bases between. Germline loops: CDR1 LGHDT, CDR2 YNNKEL (reference sequence).